This T cell receptor beta chain was sequenced for a study of T cells after posttransplantation cyclophosphamide. Busulfan-fludarabine conditioning, marrow transplant, and cyclophosphamide on days +3 and +4 were administered. Study-level results: Later blood repertoires were often dominated by clones from the donor CD8+ memory compartment.

A note on this clone: Antigen unknown.

Germline V gene sequence: CDR1 MNHNY, CDR2 SVGAGI (reference sequence). CDR3 size: 15 residues. Trimming at V came to 5 bases and at J to 4 bases, leaving 7 bases not matched to a gene. The data were produced by immunoSEQ multiplex PCR, yet TCRdb's version contains in-frame clones alone and is incomplete. The sample gives tens of thousands of clones, about nine tenths of which show up once; 2% to 3% is in the top ten. The V gene is TRBV6-6, the J gene TRBJ2-1; 8 positions agree with TRBD2. This sequence originates from a male patient aged 60 to 75 who received an allogeneic stem cell transplant from a related donor and was CMV-positive. These T cells may partly come from the graft donor. Sequencing was performed on PBMCs, taken around 58 days after allogeneic stem cell transplant with posttransplant cyclophosphamide. The CDR3 region has the DNA TGTGCCAGCAGTAAGGGACTAGTCTTTTACAATGAGCAGTTCTTC. This encodes CASSKGLVFYNEQFF.